This passage covers 7 T cell receptor beta chains from one sample sequenced in a study of T cell clonality in common variable immunodeficiency (dated by TCRdb to the mid-2010s). Libraries came from the immunoSEQ multiplex PCR assay. TCRdb's version of the immuneACCESS table is confined to in-frame rearrangements and falls short of the full clone set. An unresolved V gene accounts for under half of the shortfall where checked; the remainder is of unknown origin. For this sample, around 81,000 clones appear and none is a singleton. The top ten hold approximately 0.8% of the sample. Sequencing used peripheral blood mononuclear cells. These receptors were obtained from a person between 18 and 75 years old in good health.

The table lists this clone with many counts. Read coverage stops 3 residues before the CDR3 terminus; the germline J gene supplies the remainder. This chain links TRBV2 with TRBJ2-5, with a tentative D call TRBD2 (5 bases). Trimming took off 9 bases at V and 1 base at J, with 18 bases between the two ends. This CDR3 spans 15 amino acids. Germline V CDR1 and CDR2: SNHLY, FYNNEI. The CDR3 region is CASGRIGEPQETQYF. The sequenced CDR3 bases are TGTGCCAGTGGAAGGATCGGGGAGCCCCAAGAGACC. The whole variable domain, remainder taken from reference TRBV2 and TRBJ2-5, is EPEVTQTPSHQVTQMGQEVILRCVPISNHLYFYWYRQILGQKVEFLVSFYNNEISEKSEIFDDQFSVERPDGSNFTLKIRSTKLEDSAMYFCASGRIGEPQETQYFGPGTRLLVL.

This clone has a count of ten or more. The CDR3 DNA, read in part, is TGTGCCAGTAGTTTAATACAGGGAACGGGTCAGCCC. It translates to CASSLIQGTGQP. In full, the CDR3 is CASSLIQGTGQPQHF. V gene TRBV19 combines with J gene TRBJ1-5, with D perhaps TRBD1 (6 bases). The read finishes 3 residues shy of the CDR3 end, and the germline J gene is used to complete it. The CDR3 sequence is 15 residues long. Looked up from germline, CDR1 is LNHDA and CDR2 is SQIVND (reference sequence). Trimming stripped 5 bases from V and 6 bases from J, with 17 bases between.

This clone was seen repeatedly, ten times or more. The observed sequence ends 3 residues before the CDR3 terminus, with the missing tail filled in from the germline J gene. V usage is TRBV9 and J usage is TRBJ1-3; 7 bases fit TRBD1. In germline, CDR1 is SGDLS, CDR2 YYNGEE. V dropped 2 bases and J dropped 0; count of bases not matched to a gene: 5. CDR3 length: 16 residues. The CDR3 loop reads CASSVGQPLSGNTIYF. CDR3 bases read: TGTGCCAGCAGCGTGGGACAGCCCCTCTCTGGAAACACC.

The table lists this clone with many counts. The read stops 3 residues short of the end of the CDR3; the missing end is completed from the germline J gene. The J gene is TRBJ2-1, the V gene TRBV20-1, with 10 positions matching TRBD2. J gave up 6 bases and V 0 bases, and 11 bases lay outside the gene matches. The CDR3 spans 17 residues. From germline, CDR1 is DFQATT and CDR2 SNEGSKA (reference sequence). The CDR3 region is CSARDLRPSGSLNEQFF. The covered CDR3 bases are TGCAGTGCTAGAGATCTCCGACCTAGCGGGAGTCTCAATGAG.

This clone came up many times. The CDR3 goes on 3 residues after the read ends, and that part is filled in from the germline J gene. This chain joins TRBV5-1 and TRBJ2-7, with TRBD2 matching 15 bases. V dropped 4 bases and J dropped 6; count of bases not matched to a gene: 2. The germline V gene encodes CDR1 SGHRS and CDR2 YFSETQ. There are 14 residues in the CDR3. The CDR3 DNA, read in part, is TGCGCCAGCAGCGCGGGACTAGCGGGAGGCGAG. Its protein product is CASSAGLAGGE. The whole CDR3 reads CASSAGLAGGEQYF.

This clone was seen repeatedly, ten times or more. The observed sequence ends 3 residues before the CDR3 terminus, with the missing tail filled in from the germline J gene. The chain recombines TRBV7-2 with TRBJ1-4, with D unresolved. V was pared by 0 bases and J by 0 bases, with 5 bases between. This CDR3 is built from 15 residues. Germline V gives CDR1 SGHTA, CDR2 FQGNSA. The CDR3 bases that were read are TGTGCCAGCAGCTTAGCAGCCGCAACTAATGAAAAA. Amino acids: CASSLAAATNEK. The CDR3 in its entirety is CASSLAAATNEKLFF.

This clone was counted many times. Coverage ceases 3 residues before the CDR3 finishes, and the germline J gene fills in the end. The J gene is TRBJ2-1, the V gene TRBV14; possibly TRBD1 for D (6 bases). With 2 bases removed from V and 3 bases from J, the gap between germline ends came to 14 bases. Germline-derived CDR1 and CDR2 are SGHDN and FVKESK. The CDR3 loop spans 16 amino acids. The part of the CDR3 DNA that was read is TGTGCCAGCAGCCAAACCGGGACATCTTTCTACAATGAG. Translation gives CASSQTGTSFYNE. The entire CDR3 is CASSQTGTSFYNEQFF.